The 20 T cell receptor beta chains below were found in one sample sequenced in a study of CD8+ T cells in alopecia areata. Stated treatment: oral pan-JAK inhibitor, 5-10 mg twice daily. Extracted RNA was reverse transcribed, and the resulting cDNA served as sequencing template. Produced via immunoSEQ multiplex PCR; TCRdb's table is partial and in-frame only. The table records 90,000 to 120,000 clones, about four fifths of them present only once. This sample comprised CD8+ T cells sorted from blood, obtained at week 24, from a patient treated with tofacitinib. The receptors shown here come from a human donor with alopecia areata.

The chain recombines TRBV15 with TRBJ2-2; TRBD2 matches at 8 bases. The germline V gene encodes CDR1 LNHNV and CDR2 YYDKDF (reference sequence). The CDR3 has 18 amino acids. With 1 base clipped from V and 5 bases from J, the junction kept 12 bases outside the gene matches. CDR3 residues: CATSRGPLGGGPTGELFF. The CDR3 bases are TGTGCCACCAGCAGAGGCCCCCTCGGGGGGGGGCCGACCGGGGAGCTGTTTTTT.

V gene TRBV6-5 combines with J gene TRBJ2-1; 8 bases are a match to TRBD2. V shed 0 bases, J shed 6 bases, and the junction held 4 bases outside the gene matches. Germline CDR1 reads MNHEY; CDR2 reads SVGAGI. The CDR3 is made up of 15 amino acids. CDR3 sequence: CASSYSRGGPNEQFF. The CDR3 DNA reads TGTGCCAGCAGTTACTCCCGGGGGGGCCCCAATGAGCAGTTCTTC.

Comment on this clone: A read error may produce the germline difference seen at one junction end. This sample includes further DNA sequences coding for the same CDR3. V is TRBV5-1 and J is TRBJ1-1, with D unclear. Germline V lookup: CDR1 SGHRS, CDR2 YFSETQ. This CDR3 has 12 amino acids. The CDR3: CASSSSGSEAFF. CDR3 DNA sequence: TGCGCCAGCAGCTCTAGTGGGTCTGAGGCTTTCTTT.

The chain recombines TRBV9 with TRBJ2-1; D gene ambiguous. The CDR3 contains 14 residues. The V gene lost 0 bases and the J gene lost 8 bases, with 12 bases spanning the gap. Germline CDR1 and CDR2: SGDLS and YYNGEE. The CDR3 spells CASSVGSSRDEQFF. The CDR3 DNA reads TGTGCCAGCAGCGTAGGATCCAGTAGGGATGAGCAGTTCTTC.

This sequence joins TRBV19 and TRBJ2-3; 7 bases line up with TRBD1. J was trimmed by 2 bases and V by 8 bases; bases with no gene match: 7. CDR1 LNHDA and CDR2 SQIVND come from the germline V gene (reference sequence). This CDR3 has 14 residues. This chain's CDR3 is CASSSGTATDTQYF. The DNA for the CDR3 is TGTGCCAGTTCTTCCGGGACAGCCACAGATACGCAGTATTTT. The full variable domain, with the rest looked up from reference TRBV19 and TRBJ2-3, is DGGITQSPKYLFRKEGQNVTLSCEQNLNHDAMYWYRQDPGQGLRLIYYSQIVNDFQKGDIAEGYSVSREKKESFPLTVTSAQKNPTAFYLCASSSGTATDTQYFGPGTRLTVL.

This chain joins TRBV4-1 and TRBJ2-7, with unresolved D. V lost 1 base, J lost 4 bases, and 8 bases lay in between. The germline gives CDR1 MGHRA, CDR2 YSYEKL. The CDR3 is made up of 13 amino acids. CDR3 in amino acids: CASSQGWGYEQYF. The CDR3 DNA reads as TGCGCCAGCAGCCAAGGATGGGGTTACGAGCAGTACTTC.

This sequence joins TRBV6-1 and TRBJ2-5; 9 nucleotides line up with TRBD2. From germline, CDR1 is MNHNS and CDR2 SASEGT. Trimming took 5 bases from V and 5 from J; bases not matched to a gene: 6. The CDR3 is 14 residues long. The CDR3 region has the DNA TGTGCCAGCAGTCCTGGGACTAGCTCGGAGACCCAGTACTTC. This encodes CASSPGTSSETQYF.

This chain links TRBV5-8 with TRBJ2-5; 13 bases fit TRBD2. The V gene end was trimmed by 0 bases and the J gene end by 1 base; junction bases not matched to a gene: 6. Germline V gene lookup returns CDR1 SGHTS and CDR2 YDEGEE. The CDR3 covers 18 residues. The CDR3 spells CASSLVGLAGDFQETQYF. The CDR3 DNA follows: TGTGCCAGCAGCTTGGTAGGACTAGCGGGGGATTTCCAAGAGACCCAGTACTTC. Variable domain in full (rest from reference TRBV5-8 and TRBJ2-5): EAGVTQSPTHLIKTRGQQATLRCSPISGHTSVYWYQQALGLGLQFLLWYDEGEERNRGNFPPRFSGRQFPNYSSELNVNALELEDSALYLCASSLVGLAGDFQETQYFGPGTRLLVL.

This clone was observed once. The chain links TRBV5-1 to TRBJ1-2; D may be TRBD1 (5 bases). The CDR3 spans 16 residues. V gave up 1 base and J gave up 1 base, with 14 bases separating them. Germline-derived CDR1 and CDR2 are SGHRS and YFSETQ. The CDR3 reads CASSLIRDGGNYGYTF. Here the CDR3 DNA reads TGCGCCAGCAGCTTGATCCGGGACGGAGGTAACTATGGCTACACCTTC.

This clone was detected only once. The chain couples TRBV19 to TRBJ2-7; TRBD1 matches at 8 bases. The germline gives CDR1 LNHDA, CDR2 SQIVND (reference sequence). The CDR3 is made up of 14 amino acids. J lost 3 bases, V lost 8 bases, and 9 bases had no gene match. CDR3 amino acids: CASSDRGFRYEQYF. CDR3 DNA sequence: TGTGCCAGTTCAGACAGGGGCTTTCGCTACGAGCAGTACTTC.

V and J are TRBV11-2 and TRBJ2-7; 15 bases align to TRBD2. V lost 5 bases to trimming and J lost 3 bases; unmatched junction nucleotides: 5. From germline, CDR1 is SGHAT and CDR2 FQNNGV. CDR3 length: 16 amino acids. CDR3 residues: CASSDGLAGGFYEQYF. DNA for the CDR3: TGTGCCAGCAGCGACGGACTAGCGGGGGGGTTCTACGAGCAGTACTTC.

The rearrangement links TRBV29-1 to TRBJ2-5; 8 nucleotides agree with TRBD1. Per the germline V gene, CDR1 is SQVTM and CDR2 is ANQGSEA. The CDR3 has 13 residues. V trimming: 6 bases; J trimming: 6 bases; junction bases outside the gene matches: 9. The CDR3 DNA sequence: TGCAGCGTCCAGTACGGACAGGGTCAGACCCAGTACTTC. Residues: CSVQYGQGQTQYF.

DNA of the CDR3: TGTGCCAGCAGCCGGGACAGGGGGCCGGGCACTGAAGCTTTCTTT. Its translation: CASSRDRGPGTEAFF. The rearrangement links TRBV13 to TRBJ1-1; the match to TRBD1 covers 12 bases. The CDR3 sequence is 15 residues long. V was pared by 5 bases and J by 4 bases, with 5 bases of the junction left unmatched. CDR1 and CDR2 (germline): PRHDT, FYEKMQ (reference sequence).

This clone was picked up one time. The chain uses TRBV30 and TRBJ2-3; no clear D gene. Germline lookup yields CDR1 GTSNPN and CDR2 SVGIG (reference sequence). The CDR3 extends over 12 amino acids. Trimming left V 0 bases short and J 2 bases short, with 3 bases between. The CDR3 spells CAWSVTTDTQYF. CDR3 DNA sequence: TGTGCCTGGAGTGTAACCACAGATACGCAGTATTTT.

CDR3 nucleotides: TGTGCCTGGAGTCCCCCGGGAAACAGATACAATGAGCAGTTCTTC. Amino acid sequence: CAWSPPGNRYNEQFF. V usage is TRBV30 and J usage is TRBJ2-1; maybe TRBD2 (5 bases). CDR1 GTSNPN and CDR2 SVGIG come from the germline V gene (reference sequence). V was trimmed by 2 bases and J by 4 bases, leaving 15 bases between them. CDR3 length: 15 amino acids.

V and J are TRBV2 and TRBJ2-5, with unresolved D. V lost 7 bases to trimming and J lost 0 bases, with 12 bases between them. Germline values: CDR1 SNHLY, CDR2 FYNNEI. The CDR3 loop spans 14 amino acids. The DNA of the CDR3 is TGTGCCAGCACTCCCGGTCGGAACCAAGAGACCCAGTACTTC. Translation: CASTPGRNQETQYF.

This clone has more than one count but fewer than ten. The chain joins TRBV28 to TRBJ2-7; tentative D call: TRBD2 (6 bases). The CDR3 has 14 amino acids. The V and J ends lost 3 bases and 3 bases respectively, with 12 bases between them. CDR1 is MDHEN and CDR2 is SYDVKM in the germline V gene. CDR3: CASSFGTHDYEQYF. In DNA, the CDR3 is TGTGCCAGCAGTTTTGGGACTCACGACTACGAGCAGTACTTC.

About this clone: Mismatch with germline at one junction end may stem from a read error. CDR3 residues: CSVVSSSHNEQFF. The CDR3 DNA reads as TGCAGCGTTGTTTCCAGCTCCCACAATGAGCAGTTCTTC. The V call is TRBV29-1, the J call TRBJ2-1; D remains ambiguous. This CDR3 is built from 13 residues. CDR1 SQVTM and CDR2 ANQGSEA come from the germline V gene.

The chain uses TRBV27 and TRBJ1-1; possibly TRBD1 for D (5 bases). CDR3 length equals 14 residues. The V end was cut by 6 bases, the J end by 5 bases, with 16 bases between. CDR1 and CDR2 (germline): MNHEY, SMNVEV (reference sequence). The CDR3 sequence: CASSRTGRNTEAFF. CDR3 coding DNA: TGTGCCAGCAGCCGAACAGGTAGGAATACTGAAGCTTTCTTT.

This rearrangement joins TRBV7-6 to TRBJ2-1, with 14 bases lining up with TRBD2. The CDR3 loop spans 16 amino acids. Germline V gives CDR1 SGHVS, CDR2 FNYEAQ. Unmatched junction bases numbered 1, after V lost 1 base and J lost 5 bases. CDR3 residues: CASSLGTSGGHNEQFF. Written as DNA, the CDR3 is TGTGCCAGCAGCTTAGGGACTAGCGGGGGGCACAATGAGCAGTTCTTC. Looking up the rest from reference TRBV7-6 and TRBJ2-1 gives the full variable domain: GAGVSQSPRYKVTKRGQDVALRCDPISGHVSLYWYRQALGQGPEFLTYFNYEAQQDKSGLPNDRFSAERPEGSISTLTIQRTEQRDSAMYRCASSLGTSGGHNEQFFGPGTRLTVL.